The entry below describes one T cell receptor (beta chain). The sample belongs to a study of control samples from healthy donors and cancer patients. Germline loops: CDR1 LNHDA, CDR2 SQIVND (reference sequence). The V and J ends lost 5 bases and 7 bases respectively, with 11 bases between them. The CDR3 totals 12 residues. Clones were read by immunoSEQ multiplex PCR, and TCRdb kept only the in-frame ones, dropping some. Here the sample spans around 52,000 clones, 91% being singletons. Sequenced: PBMCs. The sequence was obtained from a man aged 30 to 39 with colorectal cancer. The chain is built from TRBV19 and TRBJ1-1; D perhaps matches TRBD1 (6 bases). CDR3 in DNA: TGTGCCAGTAGTCTTCCGACAGGTGAAGCTTTCTTT. Residues: CASSLPTGEAFF.